The rows below give T cell receptor beta chains drawn from one sample of a study of radiotherapy plus CTLA-4 blockade in lung cancer. TCRdb's table, derived via immunoSEQ multiplex PCR, lists solely in-frame clones and lacks some. The data show around 63,000 clones, approximately 76% seen once. The input for sequencing was peripheral blood, taken from a patient treated with radiotherapy plus ipilimumab. These receptor sequences come from a human donor with non-small cell lung cancer whose response to radiotherapy plus ipilimumab could not be evaluated. Some clones in this sample may be carry-over from other donors' samples. The CDR3 runs from the conserved cysteine through the conserved F or W. D genes are given only for firm matches. The size of a clone is reported for some rows only, either as once, few or many, or as a class for expanded clones.

V: TRBV6-6
D: -
J: TRBJ2-2
size: -
CDR3: CASSNRAGELFF
DNA: TGTGCCAGCAGTAACAGAGCCGGGGAGCTGTTTTTT

V: TRBV2
D: -
J: TRBJ2-7
size: -
CDR3: CASGGQILYEQYF
DNA: TGTGCCAGCGGTGGCCAGATCCTCTACGAGCAGTACTTC

V: TRBV6-5
D: TRBD1
J: TRBJ1-2
size: -
CDR3: CASSYFGTGYGYTF
DNA: TGTGCCAGCAGTTACTTCGGGACAGGCTATGGCTACACCTTC

V: TRBV6-5
D: TRBD1
J: TRBJ1-1
size: -
CDR3: CASSYSGQGTTEAFF
DNA: TGTGCCAGCAGTTACTCCGGACAGGGGACGACTGAAGCTTTCTTT

V: TRBV18
D: -
J: TRBJ1-5
size: -
CDR3: CASSPSVQGMPEPQHF
DNA: TGTGCCAGCTCACCATCGGTGCAGGGTATGCCGGAGCCCCAGCATTTT

V: TRBV6-4
D: TRBD1
J: TRBJ2-7
size: -
CDR3: CARRQGQTYEQYF
DNA: TGTGCCAGAAGACAGGGGCAGACCTACGAGCAGTACTTC

V: TRBV2
D: -
J: TRBJ2-5
size: -
CDR3: CASSPDSLYQETQYF
DNA: TGTGCCAGCAGTCCAGACAGCCTCTACCAAGAGACCCAGTACTTC

V: TRBV7-2
D: -
J: TRBJ2-6
size: -
CDR3: CASSPWSGVLSGANVLTF
DNA: TGTGCCAGCAGCCCCTGGTCGGGGGTCCTCTCTGGGGCCAACGTCCTGACTTTC

V: TRBV6-5
D: -
J: TRBJ1-2
size: -
CDR3: CASSYSAGYGYTF
DNA: TGTGCCAGCAGTTACTCCGCCGGCTATGGCTACACCTTC

V: TRBV2
D: -
J: TRBJ1-2
size: -
CDR3: CASPAIRQVYNYGYTF
DNA: TGTGCCAGCCCGGCAATAAGACAGGTCTACAACTATGGCTACACCTTC

V: TRBV27
D: -
J: TRBJ2-5
size: -
CDR3: CASSSRAETQYF
DNA: TGTGCCAGCAGTTCCCGCGCGGAGACCCAGTACTTC

V: TRBV2
D: TRBD2
J: TRBJ2-1
size: -
CDR3: CASSEGLAEGRNEQFF
DNA: TGTGCCAGCAGTGAGGGACTAGCGGAGGGACGCAATGAGCAGTTCTTC

V: TRBV6-5
D: TRBD1
J: TRBJ1-2
size: once
CDR3: CASTPGQANYGYTF
DNA: TGTGCCAGCACCCCGGGACAGGCAAACTATGGCTACACCTTC

V: TRBV2
D: -
J: TRBJ1-3
size: -
CDR3: CASSGAGEGANTIYF
DNA: TGTGCCAGCAGTGGGGCAGGAGAAGGGGCAAACACCATATATTTT

V: TRBV10-2
D: -
J: TRBJ1-1
size: few
CDR3: CASSYVSGGGTEAFF
DNA: TGCGCCAGCAGTTATGTTTCCGGGGGGGGAACTGAAGCTTTCTTT

V: TRBV7-8
D: TRBD1
J: TRBJ2-6
size: few
CDR3: CASSFGQGDKTTF
DNA: TGTGCCAGCAGCTTCGGACAGGGAGACAAAACTACTTTC

V: TRBV4-3
D: -
J: TRBJ2-7
size: -
CDR3: CASSQDLRSYEQYF
DNA: TGCGCCAGCAGCCAAGATCTCAGGTCCTACGAGCAGTACTTC

V: TRBV30
D: -
J: TRBJ2-7
size: few
CDR3: CAWRFGRREQYF
DNA: TGTGCCTGGAGATTTGGAAGGAGAGAGCAGTACTTC

V: TRBV6-5
D: -
J: TRBJ2-7
size: -
CDR3: CASGAAVGYEQYF
DNA: TGTGCCAGCGGAGCCGCAGTGGGTTACGAGCAGTACTTC

V: TRBV7-3
D: TRBD1
J: TRBJ1-1
size: few
CDR3: CASSLSPTGHTEAFF
DNA: TGTGCCAGCAGCTTAAGCCCGACAGGGCACACTGAAGCTTTCTTT

V: TRBV28
D: -
J: TRBJ1-1
size: -
CDR3: CASREEGRALAFF
DNA: TGTGCCAGCAGGGAGGAGGGGCGGGCGCTAGCTTTCTTT

V: TRBV10-3
D: -
J: TRBJ1-4
size: -
CDR3: CAISGTVDEKLFF
DNA: TGTGCCATCAGTGGGACAGTAGATGAAAAACTGTTTTTT

V: TRBV4-3
D: -
J: TRBJ2-7
size: once
CDR3: CASSSGPFSYEQYF
DNA: TGCGCCAGCAGCTCAGGGCCGTTTTCCTACGAGCAGTACTTC

V: TRBV2
D: TRBD1
J: TRBJ2-1
size: -
CDR3: CASSDDRTGGINEQFF
DNA: TGTGCCAGCAGTGATGATCGGACAGGGGGCATCAATGAGCAGTTCTTC

V: TRBV9
D: -
J: TRBJ1-3
size: few
CDR3: CASSAPPQGNTIYF
DNA: TGTGCCAGCAGCGCTCCCCCACAGGGAAACACCATATATTTT

V: TRBV9
D: -
J: TRBJ2-7
size: -
CDR3: CASSVGQGPYEQYF
DNA: TGTGCCAGCAGCGTAGGGCAGGGTCCCTACGAGCAGTACTTC

V: TRBV7-3
D: TRBD1
J: TRBJ1-2
size: -
CDR3: CASSSTLTGTDGYTF
DNA: TGTGCCAGCAGCTCCACCCTGACAGGGACGGATGGCTACACCTTC

V: TRBV7-9
D: -
J: TRBJ1-4
size: -
CDR3: CASTGQWANEKLFF
DNA: TGTGCCAGCACCGGACAGTGGGCTAATGAAAAACTGTTTTTT

V: TRBV5-4
D: TRBD1
J: TRBJ2-5
size: -
CDR3: CASSFPGQGGETQYF
DNA: TGTGCCAGCAGCTTCCCGGGACAGGGGGGAGAGACCCAGTACTTC

V: TRBV4-3
D: -
J: TRBJ2-1
size: -
CDR3: CASSQVPGSYNEQFF
DNA: TGCGCCAGCAGCCAAGTCCCAGGGTCCTACAATGAGCAGTTCTTC

V: TRBV6-4
D: -
J: TRBJ1-5
size: -
CDR3: CASSVYEGSNQPQHF
DNA: TGTGCCAGCAGTGTCTATGAGGGAAGCAATCAGCCCCAGCATTTT

V: TRBV25-1
D: -
J: TRBJ1-4
size: many
CDR3: CASKQTIATNEKLFF
DNA: TGTGCCAGCAAACAGACGATTGCAACTAATGAAAAACTGTTTTTT

V: TRBV30
D: -
J: TRBJ1-3
size: -
CDR3: CAWSGGQLSGNTIYF
DNA: TGTGCCTGGAGTGGCGGACAGCTCAGTGGAAACACCATATATTTT

V: TRBV6-5
D: -
J: TRBJ2-1
size: -
CDR3: CASSSLDSYNEQFF
DNA: TGTGCCAGCAGTTCCCTCGACTCATACAATGAGCAGTTCTTC

V: TRBV9
D: -
J: TRBJ2-1
size: -
CDR3: CASSVERRSEQFF
DNA: TGTGCCAGCAGCGTAGAGAGGAGGAGTGAGCAGTTCTTC

V: TRBV4-1
D: -
J: TRBJ1-1
size: -
CDR3: CASSQEAQSTEAFF
DNA: TGCGCCAGCAGCCAAGAGGCCCAATCCACTGAAGCTTTCTTT

V: TRBV10-1
D: -
J: TRBJ1-5
size: few
CDR3: CASGPGAVSNQPQHF
DNA: TGCGCCAGCGGGCCAGGGGCCGTGAGCAATCAGCCCCAGCATTTT

V: TRBV9
D: TRBD1
J: TRBJ2-5
size: -
CDR3: CASSVGDSQETQYF
DNA: TGTGCTAGCAGCGTAGGGGACAGCCAAGAGACCCAGTACTTC

V: TRBV25-1
D: TRBD1
J: TRBJ1-2
size: -
CDR3: CASSDSPDRASGYTF
DNA: TGTGCCAGCAGTGACTCCCCCGACAGGGCGTCAGGCTACACCTTC

V: TRBV7-8
D: TRBD1
J: TRBJ2-5
size: -
CDR3: CASSSRDSQETQYF
DNA: TGTGCCAGCAGCTCACGGGACAGCCAAGAGACCCAGTACTTC

V: TRBV27
D: -
J: TRBJ2-7
size: -
CDR3: CASKLQGSNEQYF
DNA: TGTGCCAGCAAACTACAGGGTAGCAACGAGCAGTACTTC

V: TRBV29-1
D: TRBD1
J: TRBJ1-1
size: -
CDR3: CSVGMGTVTEAFF
DNA: TGCAGCGTTGGCATGGGGACAGTCACTGAAGCTTTCTTT

V: TRBV2
D: -
J: TRBJ1-1
size: -
CDR3: CASRPPVGTEAFF
DNA: TGTGCCAGCAGACCCCCCGTCGGCACTGAAGCTTTCTTT

V: TRBV29-1
D: TRBD1
J: TRBJ1-1
size: -
CDR3: CSVSSGGEGAFF
DNA: TGCAGCGTTAGTTCAGGGGGCGAGGGAGCTTTCTTT

V: TRBV6-4
D: -
J: TRBJ1-6
size: -
CDR3: CASMLGGARNSPLHF
DNA: TGTGCCAGCATGTTAGGGGGGGCCAGAAATTCACCCCTCCACTTT

V: TRBV7-9
D: TRBD2
J: TRBJ2-2
size: -
CDR3: CASSRSGGNTGELFF
DNA: TGTGCCAGCAGCCGAAGCGGGGGGAACACCGGGGAGCTGTTTTTT